The T cell receptor (beta chain) described here comes from a study of cytomegalovirus exposure and HLA in healthy donors. On the study more broadly: Tens of millions of unique TCR sequences came from HLA-typed donors in an early release.

PCR primers comprised 60 Vbeta and 13 Jbeta primers. TCRdb's copy holds only in-frame clones and misses some; the assay was immunoSEQ multiplex PCR. The data hold about 190,000 clones, with roughly 80% observed a single time. After removal of 1 base from V and 8 bases from J, the junction contained 4 bases not matched to a gene. Germline V gene sequence: CDR1 LNHNV, CDR2 YYDKDF (reference sequence). This CDR3 is 14 amino acids long. Whole-study results and caveats: The availability of immune exposure information extended only to CMV serostatus. Evidence from a later analysis indicated that most CMV-associated TCR beta chains looked HLA-restricted. Most observed TCR sequences were rare, whereas some public TCRs were detected in many donors.

This clone came up once. Its cognate antigen is unknown. This TCR derives from a man aged 35 to 55 in good health and CMV-seropositive. This chain uses TRBV15 with TRBJ1-2; 10 nucleotides align to TRBD1. The specimen sequenced was PBMCs. In DNA, the CDR3 is TGTGCCACCAGCAGAGGGGGACAGGGGAGCGGCTACACCTTC. Protein product: CATSRGGQGSGYTF. The full variable domain, with the rest looked up from reference TRBV15 and TRBJ1-2, is DAMVIQNPRYQVTQFGKPVTLSCSQTLNHNVMYWYQQKSSQAPKLLFHYYDKDFNNEADTPDNFQSRRPNTSFCFLDIRSPGLGDTAMYLCATSRGGQGSGYTFGSGTRLTVV.